Below are 14 T cell receptor beta chains sequenced from a single sample in a study of T cell responses to AZD1222 COVID-19 vaccine. Profiled with immunoSEQ multiplex PCR; TCRdb holds only in-frame clones, not every one. The profile shows tens of thousands of clones, about 90% of them singletons. The material sequenced was peripheral blood, taken on day 0 of AZD1222 vaccination. These receptors were taken from an adult in good health.

DNA for the CDR3: TGTGCCAGTAGTATAAACTATGGCTACACCTTC. Protein sequence: CASSINYGYTF. The V call is TRBV19, the J call TRBJ1-2; no firm D call. The CDR3 extends over 11 amino acids. Looked up from germline, CDR1 is LNHDA and CDR2 is SQIVND (reference sequence). Between the trimmed V and J ends, which lost 2 bases and 2 bases, there was a span of 0 bases.

Remarks on this clone: An end of the junction differs from the germline gene, which may be a read error. The chain has TRBV7-2 and TRBJ2-3, with 10 nucleotides matching TRBD2. The CDR3 is made up of 15 amino acids. Germline V gene lookup returns CDR1 SGHTA and CDR2 FQGNSA. The CDR3 is CASSQLAGGTDTQYF. The CDR3 DNA reads TGTGCCAGCAGCCAATTAGCGGGGGGCACCGATACGCAGTATTTT.

The chain combines TRBV9 with TRBJ1-2; possible D gene TRBD1, 5 bases. CDR3 length equals 12 residues. Germline V gives CDR1 SGDLS, CDR2 YYNGEE. The V and J ends lost 5 bases and 4 bases respectively, with 9 bases between them. CDR3 sequence (DNA): TGTGCCAGCAGTCACACAGGCTATGGCTACACCTTC. Its translation: CASSHTGYGYTF.

The chain links TRBV6-2 or TRBV6-3 to TRBJ2-7; TRBD2 matches at 8 bases. The germline CDR1 and CDR2 sequences are MNHEY and SVGEGT. There are 17 residues in the CDR3. Unmatched junction bases numbered 14, after V lost 2 bases and J lost 5 bases. Here the CDR3 reads CASSYPDPGLVNDEQYF. CDR3 DNA sequence: TGTGCCAGCAGTTACCCCGACCCGGGACTAGTGAACGACGAGCAGTACTTC.

V is TRBV6-6 and J is TRBJ1-2; D is unclear. This CDR3 comprises 13 residues. Germline V lookup: CDR1 MNHNY, CDR2 SVGAGI (reference sequence). The V end lost 7 bases, the J end lost 1 base, and 10 bases lay between the germline ends. CDR3 residues: CASTPASNYGYTF. The CDR3 DNA follows: TGTGCCAGCACCCCAGCCAGTAACTATGGCTACACCTTC.

Written as DNA, the CDR3 is TGTGCCAGCAGCCAATACCGAACAAGCTCTGGAAACACCATATATTTT. This gives the protein CASSQYRTSSGNTIYF. This rearrangement joins TRBV14 to TRBJ1-3; D is undetermined. CDR1 SGHDN and CDR2 FVKESK come from the germline V gene. This CDR3 contains 16 residues. V shed 2 bases and J shed 0 bases, with 11 bases lying between them.

This clone was observed a single time. The chain has TRBV27 and TRBJ1-1, with 7 positions matching TRBD1. With 3 bases clipped from V and 5 bases from J, the junction kept 6 bases outside the gene matches. CDR3 length: 14 amino acids. Germline V gene lookup returns CDR1 MNHEY and CDR2 SMNVEV (reference sequence). CDR3 bases: TGTGCCAGCAGTTTTCACAGGGGTGGTACTGAAGCTTTCTTT. Amino acids: CASSFHRGGTEAFF.

This chain joins TRBV7-9 and TRBJ2-6; the D is unclear. The germline V gene has CDR1 SEHNR and CDR2 FQNEAQ (reference sequence). V lost 3 bases and J lost 13, with 13 bases in between. This CDR3 comprises 13 residues. The CDR3 sequence: CASSFPTPEVLTF. CDR3 bases: TGTGCCAGCAGCTTCCCAACCCCGGAGGTCCTGACTTTC.

The genes are TRBV12-5 and TRBJ1-2; possibly TRBD1 for D (5 bases). From germline, CDR1 is LGHNT and CDR2 FRNRAP. V lost 3 bases, J lost 8 bases, and 13 bases lay in between. The CDR3 contains 13 residues. CDR3 in amino acids: CASGLEQEYGYTF. CDR3 in DNA: TGTGCTAGTGGTTTAGAACAGGAATACGGCTACACCTTC.

The chain recombines TRBV5-1 with TRBJ2-1; 8 bases are shared with TRBD1. Looked up from germline, CDR1 is SGHRS and CDR2 is YFSETQ. Trimming took 1 base from V and 8 from J; bases not matched to a gene: 8. The CDR3 runs to 15 residues. In DNA, the CDR3 is TGCGCCAGCAGCTTGTTGCAGGGGGCGGGTGATGAGCAGTTCTTC. It translates to CASSLLQGAGDEQFF.

The rearrangement uses TRBV5-1 and TRBJ2-7, with 11 bases identical to TRBD2. V dropped 0 bases and J dropped 7; count of bases not matched to a gene: 12. Germline V gene sequence: CDR1 SGHRS, CDR2 YFSETQ. This CDR3 is built from 17 residues. CDR3 sequence: CASSLASISGRVREQYF. The CDR3 nucleotides read TGCGCCAGCAGCTTGGCCTCGATTAGCGGGAGGGTAAGAGAGCAGTACTTC.

This chain links TRBV5-1 with TRBJ2-2; D is uncertain. Deletions cut 1 base from V and 0 bases from J, with 13 bases between. The CDR3 runs to 17 residues. Per germline, CDR1 SGHRS and CDR2 YFSETQ. CDR3 protein: CASSLSTGPPNTGELFF. DNA of the CDR3: TGCGCCAGCAGCTTGTCAACGGGCCCCCCGAACACCGGGGAGCTGTTTTTT.

The chain uses TRBV28 and TRBJ1-5; D is unresolved. The CDR3 is made up of 16 amino acids. Between the trimmed V and J ends, which lost 5 bases and 4 bases, there was a span of 18 bases. Per the germline V gene, CDR1 is MDHEN and CDR2 is SYDVKM. CDR3 region: CASSGEEGRRNQPQHF. The CDR3, as DNA: TGTGCCAGCAGTGGGGAAGAGGGCAGGAGGAATCAGCCCCAGCATTTT.

This CDR3 is CAWSRVRAQGGYTF. For the CDR3, the DNA is TGTGCCTGGAGTAGGGTCAGGGCTCAGGGAGGCTACACCTTC. The chain combines TRBV30 with TRBJ1-2; tentative D call: TRBD1 (5 bases). Germline assignment: CDR1 GTSNPN and CDR2 SVGIG (reference sequence). The CDR3 is 14 amino acids. Trimming removed 2 bases at V and 8 bases at J, with 18 bases between.